This is a list of T cell receptor beta chains from one sample in a study of blood T cell repertoires in COVID-19. Assay: immunoSEQ multiplex PCR; the TCRdb copy retains only in-frame clones and omits some. The repertoire holds some 370,000 clones, with less than 90% as singletons. The sample was PBMCs or T cells enriched from blood (not recorded which). The receptors derive from a woman aged 45-65 years who had recovered from COVID-19. CDR3s include the opening cysteine and the closing phenylalanine or tryptophan. A D gene is named only where the DNA matches it firmly. Rows give clone size only sometimes, using once, few, many, or a class for an expanded clone.

>-|TRBV9|-|TRBJ2-3
TGTGCCAGCAGCGTAAGTGTGGGGCAGTCTAGCACAGATACGCAGTATTTT
CASSVSVGQSSTDTQYF
>TRBD1|TRBV11-3|-|TRBJ2-5
TGTGCCAGCAGCTCCGCGCAGACAGGGATAGGGAGAGAGACCCAGTACTTC
CASSSAQTGIGRETQYF
>-|TRBV7-2|-|TRBJ1-3
TGTGCCAGCAGCCCCCAGGGTCCTTCTGGAAACACCATATATTTT
CASSPQGPSGNTIYF
>-|TRBV9|few|TRBJ2-5
TGTGCCAGTAACAAAAACAGGGATGAGACCCAGTACTTC
CASNKNRDETQYF
>-|TRBV7-2|-|TRBJ2-5
TGTGCCAGCAGCTTGGGTGGAGCCCAGTACTTC
CASSLGGAQYF
>TRBD1|TRBV5-8|-|TRBJ2-7
TGTGCCAGCAGCCAAACCGGGACAGGAAAGCCCTACGAGCAGTACTTC
CASSQTGTGKPYEQYF
>TRBD1|TRBV29-1|-|TRBJ1-1
TGCAGCGTTGGACAGGGGGGCGCAACTGAAGCTTTCTTT
CSVGQGGATEAFF
>TRBD1|TRBV2|-|TRBJ1-2
TGTGCCAGCAGTGAAACGAGGACAGGTCCAACTAACTATGGCTACACCTTC
CASSETRTGPTNYGYTF
>TRBD1|TRBV19|few|TRBJ1-2
TGTGCCAGTAGTACACTTTCGGGACAGGGCTTTTATGGCTACACCTTC
CASSTLSGQGFYGYTF
>TRBD1|TRBV6-2/TRBV6-3|-|TRBJ1-1
TGTGCCAGCAGTTACGGGGACAGGTCAAAAAAATTT
CASSYGDRSKKF
>TRBD1|TRBV15|-|TRBJ2-1
TGTGCCACCAGCAGACGGAGCGACAGGGTAAGAGATGAGCAGTTCTTC
CATSRRSDRVRDEQFF